These 10 T cell receptor beta chains were all obtained from the same sample, sequenced in a study of OX40 agonist ivuxolimab in advanced cancers. The method was immunoSEQ multiplex PCR; TCRdb's version includes in-frame clones alone and lacks a portion of them. This sample has over 55,000 clones, with 70% to 90% found just once. The sample here was CD4+ or CD8+ T cells sorted from blood, taken in a trial of the OX40 agonist ivuxolimab. These receptors came from an adult with an advanced solid tumor such as melanoma, head and neck, liver or kidney cancer.

As DNA, the CDR3 is TGCGCCAGCAGCTTGGGGACATCGGGCACCGGGGAGCTGTTTTTT. This translates into CASSLGTSGTGELFF. The V call is TRBV5-1, the J call TRBJ2-2, with D perhaps matching TRBD1 (5 bases). There are 15 residues in the CDR3. Germline V gene lookup returns CDR1 SGHRS and CDR2 YFSETQ. Trimming removed 0 bases at V and 4 bases at J, with 10 bases between.

This sequence joins TRBV6-5 and TRBJ2-5; the match to TRBD1 covers 7 bases. The J call is in doubt because the DNA end fits TRBJ2-7 better. Per the germline V gene, CDR1 is MNHEY and CDR2 is SVGAGI. This CDR3 has 12 amino acids. CDR3 in DNA: TGTGCCAGCAGTAACCAGGGGGACGAGCAGTACTTC. Encoded protein: CASSNQGDEQYF.

The CDR3 loop reads CASSVGRNEETQYF. In nucleotides, the CDR3 is TGTGCCAGCAGTGTAGGCAGAAACGAAGAGACCCAGTACTTC. This chain links TRBV2 with TRBJ2-5; D gene unclear. Trimming stripped 4 bases from V and 3 bases from J, with 12 bases between. Germline V gene data show CDR1 as SNHLY and CDR2 as FYNNEI. This CDR3 comprises 14 residues.

The chain joins TRBV18 to TRBJ2-5; D is unclear. Trimming took off 6 bases at V and 4 bases at J, with 9 bases between the two ends. CDR1 and CDR2 (germline): KGHSH, LQKENI. The CDR3 has 12 amino acids. The CDR3 spells CASSRLRETQYF. The CDR3 bases are TGTGCCAGCTCCCGGTTAAGAGAGACCCAGTACTTC.

This clone was observed at least ten times. The chain combines TRBV25-1 with TRBJ2-5, with 8 nucleotides matching TRBD1. V trimming: 6 bases; J trimming: 7 bases; junction bases outside the gene matches: 7. The CDR3 has 13 residues. The germline V gene has CDR1 MGHDK and CDR2 SYGVNS. CDR3 amino acids: CASRDRDVGTQYF. The CDR3 DNA reads as TGTGCCAGCAGGGACAGGGACGTAGGGACCCAGTACTTC.

Only one count was recorded for this clone. The rearrangement joins TRBV6-6 to TRBJ2-1; 9 positions match TRBD2. This CDR3 has 14 residues. V trimming: 4 bases; J trimming: 3 bases; junction bases outside the gene matches: 1. Looked up from germline, CDR1 is MNHNY and CDR2 is SVGAGI (reference sequence). The CDR3 region has the DNA TGTGCCAGCAGTTTTAGCGGGAGCTACAATGAGCAGTTCTTC. Translation: CASSFSGSYNEQFF.

This clone is categorized as medium-sized. The chain has TRBV7-9 and TRBJ1-2; TRBD1 is a possible D gene (5 bases). The ends were cut back, 5 bases at V and 5 bases at J, with 12 bases in the middle. Looked up from germline, CDR1 is SEHNR and CDR2 is FQNEAQ (reference sequence). The CDR3 length is 13 residues. DNA of the CDR3: TGTGCCAGCAGCCCCCGCGAGGGGTATGGCTACACCTTC. Protein sequence: CASSPREGYGYTF.

The chain uses TRBV7-8 and TRBJ2-3, with 15 bases that match TRBD2. Losses at the gene ends were 3 bases for V and 6 bases for J; bases not matched to a gene: 7. Germline V CDR1 and CDR2: SGHVS, FQNEAQ. The CDR3 is 17 amino acids. The CDR3 protein is CASSFRGGTSGRDTQYF. In DNA, the CDR3 is TGTGCCAGCAGCTTTAGAGGGGGGACTAGCGGGAGGGATACGCAGTATTTT.

The chain combines TRBV10-3 with TRBJ1-1; a weak D match, TRBD1 (5 bases). The CDR3 has 14 residues. The V gene lost 4 bases and the J gene lost 5 bases, with 14 bases spanning the gap. Germline V gives CDR1 ENHRY, CDR2 SYGVKD. CDR3 region: CAISVTWGGTEAFF. As DNA, the CDR3 is TGTGCCATCAGTGTGACGTGGGGCGGTACTGAAGCTTTCTTT.

This clone was counted only a few times. This sequence joins TRBV29-1 and TRBJ1-2, with D possibly matching TRBD1 (6 bases). Trimming removed 7 bases from V and 8 bases from J, with 14 bases in between. Germline V gene data show CDR1 as SQVTM and CDR2 as ANQGSEA. CDR3 length: 11 residues. CDR3 DNA sequence: TGCAGCGCCCGAAGGGGGGAAGGCTACACCTTC. Protein: CSARRGEGYTF.